One and the same sample provided the 22 T cell receptor beta chains below, sequenced in a study of blood T cell repertoires in COVID-19. Produced via immunoSEQ multiplex PCR; TCRdb's table is partial and in-frame only. The sample lists under 300,000 clones; around 86% were seen once. What was sequenced was peripheral blood. The receptors were gathered from a woman aged 55-69 years with active or convalescent COVID-19.

The chain is built from TRBV6-2 or TRBV6-3 and TRBJ2-1, with D possibly matching TRBD1 (5 bases). CDR3 length: 12 residues. Germline V gene lookup returns CDR1 MNHEY and CDR2 SVGEGT. The V end lost 5 bases, the J end lost 13 bases, and 15 bases lay between the germline ends. The CDR3 region has the DNA TGTGCCAGCAGTCGAGTCTACAGGACACAGTTCTTC. Translating gives CASSRVYRTQFF.

This chain links TRBV5-1 with TRBJ2-7; 11 bases align to TRBD2. This CDR3 has 16 amino acids. CDR1 and CDR2 from the germline V gene are SGHRS and YFSETQ. The junction had 8 bases not matched to a gene; V was cut back by 0 bases and J by 6 bases. The CDR3 DNA sequence: TGCGCCAGCAGCTTGGTTCTAGCGGGGGGCAGGGTCGAGCAGTACTTC. It yields the protein CASSLVLAGGRVEQYF.

This clone was counted between two and nine times. V gene TRBV7-6 combines with J gene TRBJ1-5; 7 nucleotides align to TRBD1. V dropped 2 bases and J dropped 4; count of bases not matched to a gene: 8. The germline gives CDR1 SGHVS, CDR2 FNYEAQ. The CDR3 contains 16 residues. The CDR3 protein is CASSLPPRGNNQPQHF. For the CDR3, the DNA is TGTGCCAGCAGCTTACCCCCCAGGGGGAATAATCAGCCCCAGCATTTT.

The chain carries TRBV27 and TRBJ2-7; D is perhaps TRBD1 (5 bases). This CDR3 is built from 13 residues. Trimming took off 2 bases at V and 3 bases at J, with 8 bases between the two ends. Looked up from germline, CDR1 is MNHEY and CDR2 is SMNVEV (reference sequence). The DNA for the CDR3 is TGTGCCAGCAGTTTAAGGGGTCACTACGAGCAGTACTTC. Protein: CASSLRGHYEQYF.

This clone was observed a few times. This chain connects TRBV2 to TRBJ1-6, with 8 bases lining up with TRBD1. The CDR3 is 14 residues long. V was pared by 5 bases and J by 8 bases, with 5 bases of the junction left unmatched. CDR1 SNHLY and CDR2 FYNNEI come from the germline V gene. CDR3 region: CASSLDRGYSPLHF. CDR3 in DNA: TGTGCCAGCAGTCTCGACAGGGGTTATTCACCCCTCCACTTT.

V and J are TRBV11-1 and TRBJ1-2; D gene uncertain. Germline CDR1 is SGHAT and CDR2 is FQDESV (reference sequence). The CDR3 loop spans 15 amino acids. V lost 0 bases, J lost 8 bases, and 16 bases lay in between. The CDR3 sequence is CASSLAGGRPSGYTF. CDR3 bases: TGTGCCAGCAGCTTAGCTGGTGGCAGGCCTAGCGGCTACACCTTC.

The rearrangement uses TRBV4-2 and TRBJ2-3; 10 nucleotides agree with TRBD2. The CDR3 has 17 residues. Germline V gene sequence: CDR1 LGHNA, CDR2 YNFKEQ. The trim removed 0 bases at V and 1 base at J, leaving 4 bases unmatched. CDR3 DNA: TGTGCCAGCAGCCAAGATCTCCTAGCGGGGGGCACAGATACGCAGTATTTT. As protein: CASSQDLLAGGTDTQYF.

The chain has TRBV15 and TRBJ1-3; D is undetermined. This CDR3 is built from 16 residues. Germline V gives CDR1 LNHNV, CDR2 YYDKDF (reference sequence). With 4 bases removed from V and 0 bases from J, the gap between germline ends came to 13 bases. The DNA for the CDR3 is TGTGCCACCAGCACCCTGTCAGTGGCCTCTGGAAACACCATATATTTT. It translates to CATSTLSVASGNTIYF.

The chain has TRBV9 and TRBJ1-1, with TRBD1 identical over 8 bases. V dropped 1 base and J dropped 2; count of bases not matched to a gene: 4. The germline gives CDR1 SGDLS, CDR2 YYNGEE. The CDR3 runs 15 residues. This CDR3 reads CASSVTGQGNTEAFF. The DNA for the CDR3 is TGTGCCAGCAGCGTAACCGGACAGGGAAACACTGAAGCTTTCTTT.

This clone was counted a few times. This chain connects TRBV7-3 to TRBJ2-7; possible D gene TRBD2, 6 bases. This CDR3 region has 14 residues. Germline CDR1 SGHTA, CDR2 FQGTGA. Trimming left V 0 bases short and J 0 bases short, with 6 bases between. DNA of the CDR3: TGTGCCAGCAGCTTAACCGGGGGCTCCTACGAGCAGTACTTC. Protein sequence: CASSLTGGSYEQYF.

This clone was observed a few times. This chain joins TRBV5-8 and TRBJ2-2; no clear D. Germline assignment: CDR1 SGHTS and CDR2 YDEGEE. Trimming left V 6 bases short and J 7 bases short, with 10 bases between. CDR3 length: 12 amino acids. The CDR3 loop is CASTLHGGELFF. CDR3 sequence (DNA): TGTGCCAGCACCCTCCACGGCGGGGAGCTGTTTTTT.

The chain couples TRBV5-6 to TRBJ2-1, with D uncertain. Trimming shortened V by 5 bases and J by 7 bases, and 7 bases separated the two germline ends. The CDR3 totals 11 residues. The V gene's germline CDR1 is SGHDT and CDR2 YYEEEE. CDR3: CASSSFNEQFF. The CDR3 region has the DNA TGTGCCAGCAGTTCCTTTAATGAGCAGTTCTTC. Drawing the rest from reference TRBV5-6 and TRBJ2-1, the complete variable domain is DAGVTQSPTHLIKTRGQQVTLRCSPKSGHDTVSWYQQALGQGPQFIFQYYEEEERQRGNFPDRFSGHQFPNYSSELNVNALLLGDSALYLCASSSFNEQFFGPGTRLTVL.

The chain combines TRBV18 with TRBJ2-3, with 12 bases lining up with TRBD1. This CDR3 is 15 amino acids long. Looked up from germline, CDR1 is KGHSH and CDR2 is LQKENI. Unmatched junction bases numbered 1, after V lost 2 bases and J lost 4 bases. The CDR3 sequence: CASSPGTGGSDTQYF. The CDR3 DNA sequence: TGTGCCAGCTCACCAGGGACAGGGGGCTCAGATACGCAGTATTTT.

The V call is TRBV29-1, the J call TRBJ2-7, with 8 bases matching TRBD1. This CDR3 is 12 amino acids long. Germline V gene data show CDR1 as SQVTM and CDR2 as ANQGSEA. With 7 bases clipped from V and 3 bases from J, the junction kept 5 bases outside the gene matches. Here the CDR3 reads CSAGQGNYEQYF. The CDR3 nucleotides read TGCAGCGCTGGACAGGGAAACTACGAGCAGTACTTC.

This sequence joins TRBV7-2 and TRBJ2-3, with D perhaps matching TRBD2 (6 bases). The V gene's germline CDR1 is SGHTA and CDR2 FQGNSA. The CDR3 runs to 16 residues. Trimming shortened V by 5 bases and J by 1 base, and 16 bases separated the two germline ends. The CDR3 sequence is CASSPWDLIGTDTQYF. The CDR3 nucleotides are TGTGCCAGCAGCCCTTGGGACTTAATTGGCACAGATACGCAGTATTTT.

The chain uses TRBV10-3 and TRBJ2-7; 9 bases match TRBD2. Germline V gives CDR1 ENHRY, CDR2 SYGVKD. With 1 base clipped from V and 3 bases from J, the junction kept 4 bases outside the gene matches. This CDR3 is 15 amino acids long. CDR3 nucleotide sequence: TGTGCCATCAGTGAGTTCGTAGCGGGGGACTACGAGCAGTACTTC. Encoded protein: CAISEFVAGDYEQYF.

This rearrangement joins TRBV28 to TRBJ1-1; D is unclear. This CDR3 region has 11 residues. Per germline, CDR1 MDHEN and CDR2 SYDVKM. V lost 5 bases and J lost 9, with 10 bases in between. The CDR3 here is CASSLRVQAFF. In nucleotides, the CDR3 is TGTGCCAGCAGTCTCCGGGTTCAAGCTTTCTTT.

The gene calls are TRBV9 and TRBJ2-5; D ambiguous. CDR3 size: 14 residues. Trimming took 5 bases from V and 2 from J, leaving 13 bases between them. Germline loops: CDR1 SGDLS, CDR2 YYNGEE. CDR3 sequence: CASSGDWHQETQYF. In nucleotides, the CDR3 is TGTGCCAGCAGTGGAGACTGGCATCAAGAGACCCAGTACTTC.

The chain uses TRBV19 and TRBJ1-5; 7 bases are a match to TRBD1. V was pared by 6 bases and J by 0 bases, with 8 bases of the junction left unmatched. Germline V lookup: CDR1 LNHDA, CDR2 SQIVND (reference sequence). The CDR3 is 16 residues long. The CDR3 DNA reads TGTGCCAGTAGCAGACAGGGCATTTATAGCAATCAGCCCCAGCATTTT. This sequence encodes CASSRQGIYSNQPQHF.

CDR3 protein: CAWRNRGVNGYTF. CDR3 bases: TGTGCCTGGAGAAATAGGGGTGTTAATGGCTACACCTTC. This sequence joins TRBV30 and TRBJ1-2; weak D call: TRBD1 (5 bases). CDR1 and CDR2 (germline): GTSNPN, SVGIG (reference sequence). V was pared by 3 bases and J by 6 bases, with 14 bases between. The CDR3 consists of 13 residues.

This rearrangement joins TRBV7-6 to TRBJ2-7; 7 bases agree with TRBD1. Germline V gives CDR1 SGHVS, CDR2 FNYEAQ. V lost 3 bases and J lost 1; bases outside the gene matches: 3. This CDR3 region has 14 residues. The CDR3 DNA is TGTGCCAGCAGCTTGGGGACAGTTTCCTACGAGCAGTACTTC. Encoded protein: CASSLGTVSYEQYF.

The chain uses TRBV27 and TRBJ1-2; 8 bases fit TRBD1. The CDR3 runs 13 residues. The V segment lost 5 bases and the J segment 14 bases; nucleotides outside the gene matches: 13. The V gene's germline CDR1 is MNHEY and CDR2 SMNVEV (reference sequence). CDR3 coding DNA: TGTGCCAGCAGTCCGGGACAGGAACTGTCCACGACCTTC. It yields the protein CASSPGQELSTTF.